This T cell receptor (beta chain) came from a study of blood T cell repertoires in COVID-19. Turning to the study itself: T cells, B-cell-depleted T cells, or PBMCs supplied cDNA or gDNA.

Cohorts were based on clinical histories the participants reported. A PCR-confirmed or clinician-diagnosed COVID-19 case had contacted exposed participants within 2 weeks of entry. Germline lookup yields CDR1 LGHDT and CDR2 YNNKEL (reference sequence). V was shortened by 9 bases and J by 1 base, with 16 bases between the two germline ends. The CDR3 covers 15 residues. Per the study methods: Estimates of nucleated cell counts were drawn from the amplification of reference gene primers. This table comes from immunoSEQ multiplex PCR, and its TCRdb copy is limited to in-frame clones, with some not included. The DNA was the basis for D and trimming; V, J and clone size are from that table. The table shows under 200,000 clones, with less than 90% occurring only once.

The sequence was obtained from a woman aged 25 to 39 who had been exposed to COVID-19. The sample was PBMCs or T cells enriched from blood (not recorded which). The rearrangement links TRBV3-1 (or the pseudogene TRBV3-2) to TRBJ1-3, with D tentatively TRBD1 (6 bases). Here the CDR3 reads CASTRGGSSGNTIYF. The CDR3, as DNA: TGTGCCAGTACTCGAGGGGGATCTTCTGGAAACACCATATATTTT.